This entry features one T cell receptor beta chain sequence. What it recognizes is unknown. With 60 Vbeta and 13 Jbeta primers, the PCR was carried out. Per the authors' pipeline: In a later analysis, some 80 million unique TCR beta chains included roughly 11 million shared by two or more donors. Profiled with immunoSEQ multiplex PCR; TCRdb holds only in-frame clones, not every one. The V and J calls and clone size are taken from that table; D and trimming were inferred from the DNA. Of around 150,000 clones in the sample, 60% to 70% were seen once. These data are taken from a study of cytomegalovirus exposure and HLA in healthy donors. Findings and caveats of the study: Earlier findings revealed that most TCR beta V segments proved productive either about 87% or about 30% of the time. A later analysis linked a missense variant in DCLRE1C to the trimming of TCR beta V and J genes.

The CDR3 sequence is 17 residues long. Germline CDR1 and CDR2: MGHRA and YSYEKL. Trimming removed 3 bases at V and 4 bases at J, with 20 bases between. This receptor was taken from a woman between 55 and 75 years old in good health and CMV-seropositive. What was sequenced was PBMCs. The rearrangement uses TRBV4-1 and TRBJ2-3; D is perhaps TRBD1 (6 bases). CDR3 loop: CASSHRKEGPGADTQYF. The CDR3 nucleotides read TGCGCCAGCAGCCACCGCAAGGAAGGACCAGGGGCAGATACGCAGTATTTT.